This T cell receptor (beta chain) came from a study of T cell repertoires in cytomegalovirus infection. In the study overall: Public signatures in TCR beta pointed to CMV infection and matching HLA type.

The CDR3 has 15 amino acids. V was pared by 3 bases and J by 1 base, with 10 bases between. The germline gives CDR1 SEHNR, CDR2 FQNEAQ (reference sequence). Study results and limitations: CMV-specific HLA-C-restricted TCR beta clonotypes dominated the ex vivo response. Pooled public TCR beta family frequency picked out CMV carriers with the relevant HLA.

A single record per CDR3 protein comes from TCRdb applying MiXCR to the reads. Altogether 550,000 to 850,000 distinct CDR3 sequences are present, around 35% being singletons, with the ten largest covering 15% to 20%. With respect to this clonotype: Its antigen remains unidentified.

Sequencing was performed on cultured PBMCs, taken from culture after CMV antigen stimulation. This sequence originates from a human donor in good health (CMV status not recorded). Some clones in this sample may be carry-over from other donors' samples. The rearrangement links TRBV7-9 to TRBJ2-4, with D possibly matching TRBD2 (5 bases). Here the CDR3 reads CASSFGEGAKNIQYF. CDR3 sequence (DNA): TGTGCCAGCAGCTTCGGGGAAGGGGCCAAAAACATTCAGTACTTC.